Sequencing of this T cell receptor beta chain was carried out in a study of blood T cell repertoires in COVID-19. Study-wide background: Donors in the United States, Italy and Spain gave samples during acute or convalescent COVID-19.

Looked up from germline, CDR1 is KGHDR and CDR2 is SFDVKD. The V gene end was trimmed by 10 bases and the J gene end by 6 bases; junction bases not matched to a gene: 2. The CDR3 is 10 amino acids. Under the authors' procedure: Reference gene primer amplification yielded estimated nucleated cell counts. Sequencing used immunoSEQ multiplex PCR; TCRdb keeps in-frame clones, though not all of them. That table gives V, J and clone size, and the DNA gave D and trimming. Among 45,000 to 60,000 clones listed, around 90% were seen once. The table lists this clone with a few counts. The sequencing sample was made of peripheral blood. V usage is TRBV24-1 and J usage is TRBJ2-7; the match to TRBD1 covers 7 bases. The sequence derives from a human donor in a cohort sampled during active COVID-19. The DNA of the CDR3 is TGTGCCACAGGGGGCGGCGAGCAGTACTTC. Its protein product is CATGGGEQYF.